This TCR beta chain was identified during a study of blood T cells in healthy people across ages. Notes on the study in general: Age showed a roughly linear inverse relationship with TCR beta diversity per million T cells. The donors' CMV status was not determined, possibly confounding changes in expanded clonotypes.

Comments on this clonotype: Its antigen is unknown.

V lost 5 bases and J lost 7; bases outside the gene matches: 13. CDR1 and CDR2 (germline): KGHSH, LQKENI. This CDR3 region has 17 residues. A second PCR, run for roughly 6 to 11 cycles, used a sample-barcoded 5' primer plus a J-beta primer mix. TCRdb reprocessed the 5' RACE reads via MiXCR and lists one record per CDR3 protein. The sample holds over 1.5 million distinct CDR3 sequences; around half are singletons and the top ten take about 2.1%. The sequenced sample was blood. The V gene is TRBV18, the J gene TRBJ2-1, with 11 bases fitting TRBD2. The TCR originated in a middle-aged woman in good health. The DNA of the CDR3 is TGTGCCAGCTCATCTCTTAGCGGGGGGGCCGGTTGGAATGAGCAGTTCTTC. Its translation: CASSSLSGGAGWNEQFF.